Each of the 32 T cell receptor beta chains below was sequenced from the same sample in a study of shared clonotypes between healthy human individuals. TCRdb's table, derived via immunoSEQ multiplex PCR, lists solely in-frame clones and lacks some. This table holds approximately 650,000 clones, less than 97% found once. Terminally differentiated effector memory CD45RA+ cells were left out of the naive CD8 fraction, which was CD45RO-negative and positively selected for CCR7. Sequencing was performed on naive CD8+ T cells sorted from blood. The receptor set was obtained from a young woman in good health.

V is TRBV28 and J is TRBJ2-7; 7 bases agree with TRBD1. The CDR3 totals 15 residues. From germline, CDR1 is MDHEN and CDR2 SYDVKM. V lost 2 bases, J lost 4 bases, and 8 bases stayed unmatched. The CDR3 DNA follows: TGTGCCAGCAGTTTAGTGGGACAGAGCGATTACGAGCAGTACTTC. Translated: CASSLVGQSDYEQYF.

V gene TRBV6-1 combines with J gene TRBJ2-7, with D unresolved. Trimming shortened V by 5 bases and J by 5 bases, and 19 bases separated the two germline ends. Looked up from germline, CDR1 is MNHNS and CDR2 is SASEGT. This CDR3 contains 15 residues. The CDR3 coding sequence is TGTGCCAGCAGTTCCCTGCCGACATATCTCCACGAGCAGTACTTC. Protein sequence: CASSSLPTYLHEQYF.

The chain combines TRBV9 with TRBJ2-3, with 9 bases identical to TRBD2. This CDR3 comprises 17 residues. CDR1 and CDR2 from the germline V gene are SGDLS and YYNGEE. V was pared by 0 bases and J by 2 bases, with 7 bases of the junction left unmatched. The CDR3 sequence: CASSVEGAGGFTDTQYF. CDR3 in DNA: TGTGCCAGCAGCGTAGAAGGAGCGGGAGGTTTCACAGATACGCAGTATTTT.

The J gene is TRBJ2-7, the V gene TRBV7-2; 7 bases fit TRBD2. The length of the CDR3 is 15 residues. V was pared by 6 bases and J by 3 bases, with 11 bases of the junction left unmatched. CDR1 is SGHTA and CDR2 is FQGNSA in the germline V gene. Here the CDR3 DNA reads TGTGCCAGCAGGACACGGACTAGTGGAAGCTACGAGCAGTACTTC. This sequence encodes CASRTRTSGSYEQYF.

This chain links TRBV9 with TRBJ2-1; D not resolved. The CDR3 runs 11 residues. V was cut by 3 bases and J by 10 bases, with 8 bases left in between. Germline values: CDR1 SGDLS, CDR2 YYNGEE. CDR3 bases: TGTGCCAGCAGCGCCCAAGGGGAGCAGTTCTTC. Translating it yields CASSAQGEQFF.

The chain combines TRBV4-2 with TRBJ1-1; D unclear. The CDR3 contains 14 residues. Germline CDR1 LGHNA, CDR2 YNFKEQ. V lost 0 bases, J lost 4 bases, and 9 bases lay in between. CDR3 residues: CASSQERVSTEAFF. CDR3 DNA: TGTGCCAGCAGCCAAGAGAGGGTGAGCACTGAAGCTTTCTTT.

The rearrangement uses TRBV15 and TRBJ1-1, with a possible D match to TRBD1 (5 bases). The germline V gene encodes CDR1 LNHNV and CDR2 YYDKDF (reference sequence). This CDR3 comprises 14 residues. Trimming stripped 8 bases from V and 5 bases from J, with 18 bases between. Here the CDR3 reads CATGGGARWTEAFF. Written as DNA, the CDR3 is TGTGCCACCGGCGGTGGGGCTCGGTGGACTGAAGCTTTCTTT.

V gene TRBV6-1 combines with J gene TRBJ2-7; the D gene is possibly TRBD1 (6 bases). Trimming pared 5 bases from V and 3 bases from J, leaving 14 bases between. CDR1 is MNHNS and CDR2 is SASEGT in the germline V gene. The CDR3 contains 14 residues. The CDR3 region has the DNA TGTGCCAGCAGTAACCGGGACACCTACTACGAGCAGTACTTC. Protein sequence: CASSNRDTYYEQYF.

The gene calls are TRBV10-2 and TRBJ2-1; D is unresolved. V dropped 8 bases and J dropped 9 bases, with 11 bases sitting between them. CDR3 size: 11 residues. CDR1 is WSHSY and CDR2 is SAAADI in the germline V gene. DNA of the CDR3: TGCGCCAGCTATACAATCGGTGAGCAGTTCTTC. Protein sequence: CASYTIGEQFF.

The V call is TRBV27, the J call TRBJ2-7; D not certain. CDR1 is MNHEY and CDR2 is SMNVEV in the germline V gene (reference sequence). Deletions cut 10 bases from V and 0 bases from J, with 7 bases between. CDR3 length: 11 amino acids. In DNA form, the CDR3 reads TGTGCCACCAAAAACTCCTACGAGCAGTACTTC. This sequence encodes CATKNSYEQYF.

The chain joins TRBV28 to TRBJ1-5; D possibly corresponds to TRBD1 (5 bases). CDR3 length: 14 residues. Germline V gives CDR1 MDHEN, CDR2 SYDVKM. Trimming took off 6 bases at V and 2 bases at J, with 11 bases between the two ends. The DNA of the CDR3 is TGTGCCAGCAGCCGGGACGGGGGCAATCAGCCCCAGCATTTT. Its translation: CASSRDGGNQPQHF.

The V call is TRBV2, the J call TRBJ2-5, with 10 positions matching TRBD2. The J call is in doubt because the DNA end fits TRBJ2-7 better. This CDR3 contains 14 residues. The V gene's germline CDR1 is SNHLY and CDR2 FYNNEI. CDR3 residues: CASTGLAETYEQYF. For the CDR3, the DNA is TGTGCCAGCACCGGACTAGCGGAGACCTACGAGCAGTACTTC.

The chain combines TRBV4-1 with TRBJ2-7; no clear D. From germline, CDR1 is MGHRA and CDR2 YSYEKL. This CDR3 is built from 15 residues. With 4 bases removed from V and 3 bases from J, the gap between germline ends came to 16 bases. CDR3 DNA: TGCGCCAGCAGCCCAAGGGTGCAGCTAAACTACGAGCAGTACTTC. This codes for CASSPRVQLNYEQYF.

The CDR3 protein is CAWSGPLPGGQANTEAFF. In DNA, the CDR3 is TGTGCCTGGAGTGGTCCCCTCCCAGGGGGCCAAGCTAACACTGAAGCTTTCTTT. This rearrangement joins TRBV30 to TRBJ1-1; 8 nucleotides match TRBD1. Unmatched junction bases numbered 15, after V lost 1 base and J lost 2 bases. Germline CDR1 is GTSNPN and CDR2 is SVGIG (reference sequence). This CDR3 spans 18 amino acids.

The J gene is TRBJ2-5, the V gene TRBV7-9, with 10 bases aligning to TRBD2. J was trimmed by 0 bases and V by 2 bases; bases with no gene match: 0. The CDR3 extends over 15 amino acids. Germline-derived CDR1 and CDR2 are SEHNR and FQNEAQ (reference sequence). CDR3 sequence reads: CASSLLAGDQETQYF. Here the CDR3 DNA reads TGTGCCAGCAGCTTACTAGCGGGAGACCAAGAGACCCAGTACTTC.

Concerning this clone itself: The sample carries other DNA sequences with the same CDR3. The genes are TRBV27 and TRBJ2-7; D possibly corresponds to TRBD2 (5 bases). Germline CDR1 reads MNHEY; CDR2 reads SMNVEV (reference sequence). CDR3 length equals 13 residues. The germline V and J ends were trimmed by 3 bases and 0 bases, with 6 bases remaining between them. CDR3 sequence: CASSFGVSYEQYF. The CDR3 nucleotides are TGTGCCAGCAGTTTCGGGGTCTCCTACGAGCAGTACTTC.

The genes are TRBV29-1 and TRBJ2-1; no definite D call. This CDR3 contains 13 residues. Trimming shortened V by 5 bases and J by 4 bases, and 12 bases separated the two germline ends. Germline CDR1 reads SQVTM; CDR2 reads ANQGSEA. CDR3 sequence: CSVLVSTYNEQFF. Here the CDR3 DNA reads TGCAGCGTTCTAGTCTCAACTTACAATGAGCAGTTCTTC.

The chain recombines TRBV7-6 with TRBJ2-5; D might be TRBD1 or TRBD2, each matching 5 bases. The CDR3 sequence is 14 residues long. Trimming removed 3 bases at V and 2 bases at J, with 10 bases between. CDR1 is SGHVS, CDR2 FNYEAQ, per germline. CDR3 region: CASSLGQRQETQYF. The CDR3 DNA is TGTGCCAGCAGCTTGGGGCAGCGGCAAGAGACCCAGTACTTC.

The table lists this clone with a count of one. The genes are TRBV19 and TRBJ2-7, with D perhaps matching TRBD2 (6 bases). Trimming removed 1 base from V and 0 bases from J, with 10 bases in between. CDR3 length: 15 residues. Germline V gene data show CDR1 as LNHDA and CDR2 as SQIVND (reference sequence). CDR3 amino acids: CASSIVGGNSYEQYF. CDR3 sequence (DNA): TGTGCCAGTAGTATAGTAGGAGGGAACTCCTACGAGCAGTACTTC.

The rearrangement links TRBV6-5 to TRBJ2-3; 9 bases line up with TRBD1. Trimming at V came to 5 bases and at J to 4 bases, leaving 7 bases not matched to a gene. The CDR3 totals 15 residues. Germline lookup yields CDR1 MNHEY and CDR2 SVGAGI. The CDR3 spells CASSGHRGPADTQYF. In DNA form, the CDR3 reads TGTGCCAGCAGTGGGCACAGGGGGCCTGCAGATACGCAGTATTTT.

The J gene is TRBJ1-5, the V gene TRBV4-1, with unresolved D. Germline CDR1 reads MGHRA; CDR2 reads YSYEKL. Between the trimmed V and J ends, which lost 3 bases and 7 bases, there was a span of 13 bases. The CDR3 has 14 amino acids. Written as DNA, the CDR3 is TGCGCCAGCAGCCAGACCCCTTTGTTACAGCCCCAGCATTTT. Translation gives CASSQTPLLQPQHF.

This clone was detected many times. The V gene is TRBV7-2, the J gene TRBJ1-1, with D possibly being TRBD1 (5 bases). CDR1 SGHTA and CDR2 FQGNSA come from the germline V gene. The germline V and J ends were trimmed by 2 bases and 0 bases, with 22 bases remaining between them. The CDR3 has 19 amino acids. In nucleotides, the CDR3 is TGTGCCAGCAGCTTAAATCCCCTGGGGCAGGCTGTAATGAACACTGAAGCTTTCTTT. Protein product: CASSLNPLGQAVMNTEAFF. Filled out from reference TRBV7-2 and TRBJ1-1, the complete variable domain reads GAGVSQSPSNKVTEKGKDVELRCDPISGHTALYWYRQSLGQGLEFLIYFQGNSAPDKSGLPSDRFSAERTGGSVSTLTIQRTQQEDSAVYLCASSLNPLGQAVMNTEAFFGQGTRLTVV.

The V call is TRBV9, the J call TRBJ1-5; D is unclear. Germline CDR1 and CDR2: SGDLS and YYNGEE. The CDR3 contains 14 residues. The ends were cut back, 4 bases at V and 5 bases at J, with 13 bases in the middle. The chain's CDR3 is CASSKPPADQPQHF. CDR3 sequence (DNA): TGTGCCAGCAGCAAGCCTCCGGCCGATCAGCCCCAGCATTTT.

The chain is built from TRBV13 and TRBJ1-2, with TRBD1 matching 9 bases. CDR1 is PRHDT and CDR2 is FYEKMQ in the germline V gene (reference sequence). The ends lost 5 bases at V and 2 bases at J; junction bases unmatched: 6. The CDR3 has 15 residues. CDR3: CASSTWTGENYGYTF. The CDR3, as DNA: TGTGCCAGCAGCACTTGGACAGGGGAGAACTATGGCTACACCTTC.

The chain uses TRBV28 and TRBJ2-2, with no clear D. The germline V gene encodes CDR1 MDHEN and CDR2 SYDVKM. The CDR3 has 14 residues. The V end was cut by 6 bases, the J end by 0 bases, with 8 bases between. For the CDR3, the DNA is TGTGCCAGCAGCCCCGCCCCGAACACCGGGGAGCTGTTTTTT. It is translated as CASSPAPNTGELFF.

The chain combines TRBV7-9 with TRBJ2-5; 7 bases are a match to TRBD2. Judging by the DNA end, TRBJ2-7 fits better; the J call may be wrong. This CDR3 is built from 15 residues. Germline V gene lookup returns CDR1 SEHNR and CDR2 FQNEAQ (reference sequence). CDR3 protein: CASSLEEAGVNEQYF. CDR3 sequence (DNA): TGTGCCAGCAGCTTAGAGGAGGCGGGAGTTAACGAGCAGTACTTC.

V usage is TRBV7-9 and J usage is TRBJ2-4; 8 bases map to TRBD2. V lost 0 bases to trimming and J lost 5 bases; unmatched junction nucleotides: 3. The germline V gene has CDR1 SEHNR and CDR2 FQNEAQ (reference sequence). The CDR3 spans 15 residues. DNA for the CDR3: TGTGCCAGCAGCTTAGCGGGGCGGGAGGAAAACATTCAGTACTTC. As protein: CASSLAGREENIQYF.

The rearrangement links TRBV2 to TRBJ2-7; D is possibly TRBD1 (5 bases). Deletions cut 3 bases from V and 6 bases from J, with 12 bases between. Germline loops: CDR1 SNHLY, CDR2 FYNNEI. The CDR3 is made up of 13 amino acids. As DNA, the CDR3 is TGTGCCAGCAGTGATGCCAGGGTGGCCGAGCAGTACTTC. Its protein product is CASSDARVAEQYF.

The rearrangement links TRBV7-2 to TRBJ2-3, with unresolved D. The ends were cut back, 1 base at V and 2 bases at J, with 10 bases in the middle. The CDR3 length is 15 residues. Germline CDR1 reads SGHTA; CDR2 reads FQGNSA. CDR3 nucleotide sequence: TGTGCCAGCAGCTTAGGGATAGTTGACACAGATACGCAGTATTTT. Protein product: CASSLGIVDTDTQYF. The whole variable domain, filled in from reference TRBV7-2 and TRBJ2-3, reads GAGVSQSPSNKVTEKGKDVELRCDPISGHTALYWYRQSLGQGLEFLIYFQGNSAPDKSGLPSDRFSAERTGGSVSTLTIQRTQQEDSAVYLCASSLGIVDTDTQYFGPGTRLTVL.

The CDR3 bases are TGTGCCAGCATTACAGGGGGAGGGAATGAGCAGTTCTTC. Amino acid sequence: CASITGGGNEQFF. V gene TRBV27 combines with J gene TRBJ2-1, with D perhaps TRBD1 (8 bases). CDR3 length: 13 amino acids. Per germline, CDR1 MNHEY and CDR2 SMNVEV (reference sequence). The V gene lost 7 bases and the J gene lost 7 bases, with 14 bases spanning the gap.

This clone was seen just once. The V and J genes are TRBV7-9 and TRBJ2-7, with D perhaps TRBD2 (5 bases). V lost 6 bases and J lost 6, with 15 bases in between. The CDR3 totals 13 residues. Germline V gene data show CDR1 as SEHNR and CDR2 as FQNEAQ (reference sequence). DNA for the CDR3: TGTGCCAGCAGTCCTCCGGGAAACAGCGAGCAGTACTTC. Protein sequence: CASSPPGNSEQYF.

The rearrangement uses TRBV28 and TRBJ1-2; a weak D match, TRBD1 (5 bases). CDR1 and CDR2 (germline): MDHEN, SYDVKM. This CDR3 spans 13 amino acids. The V end lost 5 bases, the J end lost 6 bases, and 13 bases lay between the germline ends. CDR3 region: CASSPTGHHGYTF. As DNA, the CDR3 is TGTGCCAGCAGTCCCACCGGACACCATGGCTACACCTTC.